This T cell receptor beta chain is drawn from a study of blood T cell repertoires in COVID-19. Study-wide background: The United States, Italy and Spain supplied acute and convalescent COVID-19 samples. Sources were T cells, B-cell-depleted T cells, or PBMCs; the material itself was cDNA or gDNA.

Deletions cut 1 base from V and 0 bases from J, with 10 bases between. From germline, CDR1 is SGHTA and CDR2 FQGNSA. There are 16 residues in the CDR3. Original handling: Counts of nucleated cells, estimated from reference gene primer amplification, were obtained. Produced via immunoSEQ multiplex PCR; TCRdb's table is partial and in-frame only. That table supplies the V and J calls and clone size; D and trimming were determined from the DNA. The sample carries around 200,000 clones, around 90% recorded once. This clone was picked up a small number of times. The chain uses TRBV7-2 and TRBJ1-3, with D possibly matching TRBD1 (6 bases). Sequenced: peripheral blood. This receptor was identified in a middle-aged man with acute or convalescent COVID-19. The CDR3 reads CASSLVGGGSGNTIYF. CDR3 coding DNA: TGTGCCAGCAGCTTAGTGGGAGGGGGCTCTGGAAACACCATATATTTT.